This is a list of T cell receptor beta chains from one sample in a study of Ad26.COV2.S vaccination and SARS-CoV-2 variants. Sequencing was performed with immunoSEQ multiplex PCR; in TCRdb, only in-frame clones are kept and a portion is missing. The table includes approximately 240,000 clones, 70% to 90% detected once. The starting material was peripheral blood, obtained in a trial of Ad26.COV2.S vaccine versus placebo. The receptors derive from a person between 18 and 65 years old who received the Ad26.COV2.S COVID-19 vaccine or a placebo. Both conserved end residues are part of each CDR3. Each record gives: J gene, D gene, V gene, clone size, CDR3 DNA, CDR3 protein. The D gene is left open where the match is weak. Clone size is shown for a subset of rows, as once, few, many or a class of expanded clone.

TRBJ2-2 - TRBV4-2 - TGTGCCAGCACCCTTCTGGGCTCCGCCGGGGAGCTGTTTTTT CASTLLGSAGELFF
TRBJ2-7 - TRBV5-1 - TGCGCCAGCAGCTATCGAGACAGCTCCTACGAGCAGTACTTC CASSYRDSSYEQYF
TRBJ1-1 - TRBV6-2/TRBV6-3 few TGTGCCAGCAGTTACTCGGTTCCGATGAACACTGAAGCTTTCTTT CASSYSVPMNTEAFF
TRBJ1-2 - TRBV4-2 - TGTGCCAGCAGCCAGGCGCGGGACGGTTATGGCTACACCTTC CASSQARDGYGYTF
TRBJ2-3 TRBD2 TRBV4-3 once TGCGCCAGCAGCCCTACTGAGCGGGAGGGCCTCACAGATACGCAGTATTTT CASSPTEREGLTDTQYF
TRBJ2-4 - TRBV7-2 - TGTGCCAGCAGCGCCCGGACCGGCTCCAACATTCAGTACTTC CASSARTGSNIQYF
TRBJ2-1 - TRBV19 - TGTGCCAGTAGAAAGGGCACCGAAATATCTGAGCAGTTCTTC CASRKGTEISEQFF
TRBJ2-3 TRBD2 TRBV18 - TGTGCCAGCTCACCAGAGCGGGCTAGCGGGGGGACATGCACAGATACGCAGTATTTT CASSPERASGGTCTDTQYF
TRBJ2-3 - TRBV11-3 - TGTGCCAGCAGCTTAGGGCCGGGGACAGATACGCAGTATTTT CASSLGPGTDTQYF
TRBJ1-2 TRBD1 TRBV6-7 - TGTGCCAGCAGTTACTGCGGACAGGCGTTTTGTGGCTACACCTTC CASSYCGQAFCGYTF
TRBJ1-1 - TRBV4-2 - TGTGCCAGCAGCCAAGCGATTACGTTGAACACTGAAGCTTTCTTT CASSQAITLNTEAFF
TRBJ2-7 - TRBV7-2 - TGTGCCAGCCGGGACGTATCCTACGAGCAGTACTTC CASRDVSYEQYF
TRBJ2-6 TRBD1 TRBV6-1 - TGTGCCAGCAGTGCCCTCCGGGACAGGGTCTCTGGGGCCAACGTCCTGACTTTC CASSALRDRVSGANVLTF
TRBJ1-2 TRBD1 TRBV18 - TGTGCCAGCTCACCACCGTTGGGAACAGGGGGCGATTATGGCTACACCTTC CASSPPLGTGGDYGYTF
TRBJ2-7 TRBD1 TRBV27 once TGTGCCAGCAGTTGGCAGACCGGGACAGGGGGCGCGCAAAGCTCCTACGAGCAGTACTTC CASSWQTGTGGAQSSYEQYF
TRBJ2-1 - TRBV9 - TGTGCCAGCAGCGTCAGTAACAATGAGCAGTTCTTC CASSVSNNEQFF
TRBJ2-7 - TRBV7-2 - TGTGCCAGCAGCGTGAGCGGGTACTCCTACGAGCAGTACTTC CASSVSGYSYEQYF
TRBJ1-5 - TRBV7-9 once TGTGCCAGCAGCTTAGTTGCAGGGACTAGTGGCAATCAGCCCCAGCATTTT CASSLVAGTSGNQPQHF
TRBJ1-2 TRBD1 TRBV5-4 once TGTGCCAGCAGCCAACCGGGACAGAATGGCTACACCTTC CASSQPGQNGYTF